Reported below is one T cell receptor beta chain. Measured with immunoSEQ multiplex PCR; TCRdb has only the in-frame clones, and not every one. The repertoire has about 90,000 clones, roughly 80% of them found once; the top ten carry 10% to 15%. The sample belongs to a study of blood T cell repertoires in COVID-19. V trimming: 0 bases; J trimming: 0 bases; junction bases outside the gene matches: 3. The CDR3 covers 17 residues. Germline-derived CDR1 and CDR2 are LGHDT and YNNKEL (reference sequence). J is TRBJ2-3 and V is TRBV3-1 (or the pseudogene TRBV3-2), with 10 bases identical to TRBD2. The sample comprised peripheral blood. The sequence derives from a woman between 70 and 85 years old with active or convalescent COVID-19. The CDR3 bases are TGTGCCAGCAGCCAAGATGTAGCGGGGGGAAGCACAGATACGCAGTATTTT. It translates to CASSQDVAGGSTDTQYF.